This TCR beta chain was retrieved from a study of read filtering for tumor transcriptome and immune sequencing. Study-wide context: By R-ISS, stages I, II and III held 8, 16 and 7 patients.

Sampling of bone marrow took place during active disease in every patient. Whole-study findings and limits: Without single-read clonotypes, shared clonotype proportions correlated more between IR-seq and RNA-seq.

Germline lookup yields CDR1 SQVTM and CDR2 ANQGSEA. Trimming removed 5 bases at V and 7 bases at J, with 14 bases between. CDR3 length equals 13 residues. As to this clonotype: Its antigen is unknown. A much larger clone lies a single base off, so this may be a read error.

The library was built from about 400 ng RNA with molecular barcoded adaptors for alpha/delta and beta/gamma chains. TCRdb independently ran MiXCR on the reads; one entry per CDR3 protein. Of roughly 56,000 distinct CDR3 sequences in the sample, about a fifth were seen once. V is TRBV29-1 and J is TRBJ2-2; D is perhaps TRBD1 (5 bases). This receptor was identified in a donor at least 40 years old with multiple myeloma. The sample comprised a population of CD138-negative cells sorted from bone marrow. The CDR3 loop is CSVRPGWHGELFF. The DNA of the CDR3 is TGCAGCGTTCGGCCAGGGTGGCACGGGGAGCTGTTTTTT.